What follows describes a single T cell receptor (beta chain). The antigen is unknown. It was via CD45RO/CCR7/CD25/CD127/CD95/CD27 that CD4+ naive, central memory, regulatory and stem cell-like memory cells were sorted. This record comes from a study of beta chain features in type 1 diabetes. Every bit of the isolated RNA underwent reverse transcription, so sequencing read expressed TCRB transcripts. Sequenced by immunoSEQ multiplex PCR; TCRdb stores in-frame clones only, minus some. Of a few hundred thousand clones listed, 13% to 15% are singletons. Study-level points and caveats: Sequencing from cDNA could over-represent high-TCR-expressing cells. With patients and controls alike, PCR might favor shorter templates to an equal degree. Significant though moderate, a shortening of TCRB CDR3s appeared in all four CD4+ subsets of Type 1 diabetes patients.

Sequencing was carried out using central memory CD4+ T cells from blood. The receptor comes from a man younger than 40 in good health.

CDR3 amino acids: CASSVEREMFTDTQYF. Written as DNA, the CDR3 is TGTGCCAGCAGCGTGGAGCGGGAGATGTTTACAGATACGCAGTATTTT. This chain connects TRBV9 to TRBJ2-3, with 8 bases that match TRBD2. CDR3 length: 16 residues. Losses at the gene ends were 2 bases for V and 3 bases for J; bases not matched to a gene: 8. Germline CDR1 is SGDLS and CDR2 is YYNGEE.